A selection of T cell receptor beta chains follows, all from one sample in a study of T-cell memory formation after mild COVID-19. TCRdb recomputed calls from the 5' RACE reads with MiXCR, one row per CDR3 protein. The sample lists about 560,000 distinct CDR3 sequences, 15% to 20% seen once, with 8.1% in the top ten. The sequenced sample was PBMCs or a T cell subset sorted from them (not recorded which). The receptor source for this set is an adult woman who had mild COVID-19 (a few samples of this study predate the infection). Cell type and time point are not known. Both conserved end residues are part of each CDR3. D genes are given only for firm matches. Only some rows state a clone size, as once, few, many or a class for expanded clones.

TRBJ2-2 | TRBV6-5 | TRBD1 | few | TGTGCCAGCAGTTTCGACAGGGGCAACACCGGGGAGCTGTTTTTT | CASSFDRGNTGELFF
TRBJ1-4 | TRBV10-3 | - | - | TGTGCCACCAGGGAGAGAGCCTCCAATGAAAAACTGTTTTTT | CATRERASNEKLFF
TRBJ2-1 | TRBV6-1 | - | few | TGTGCCAGCAGTACTCAACTTAGGGGAGGCCCCAGGGTGCAGTTCTTC | CASSTQLRGGPRVQFF
TRBJ2-2 | TRBV5-5 | - | few | TGTGCCAGCAGCCCCGGGCCGGGTTCGAACACCGGGGAGCTGTTTTTT | CASSPGPGSNTGELFF
TRBJ2-1 | TRBV7-2 | - | many | TGTGCCAGCAGCTTAACAGGGAGGTCCTACAATGAGCAGTTCTTC | CASSLTGRSYNEQFF
TRBJ2-1 | TRBV6-1 | TRBD2 | few | TGTGCCAGCAGTGAACTAGCGGGAGGGAAGAATGAGCAGTTCTTC | CASSELAGGKNEQFF
TRBJ2-7 | TRBV6-5 | TRBD1 | - | TGTGCCAGCAGTCGAGCCCGGGACAGGGACTACGAGCAGTACTTC | CASSRARDRDYEQYF
TRBJ2-7 | TRBV15 | TRBD2 | - | TGTGCCACCAGCGGCGGGAGGGCCGTCGGGTCCTACGAGCAGTACTTC | CATSGGRAVGSYEQYF
TRBJ2-1 | TRBV20-1 | TRBD2 | few | TGCAGTGCTAGGACTAGCGGAGACAATGAGCAGTTCTTC | CSARTSGDNEQFF
TRBJ2-3 | TRBV5-1 | TRBD1 | - | TGCGCCAGCAGCGCCCGACAGGGGGAATCAGATACGCAGTATTTT | CASSARQGESDTQYF
TRBJ2-7 | TRBV6-2/TRBV6-3 | - | few | TGTGCCAGCAGTTATCCAGGATGGGGCGAGCAGTACTTC | CASSYPGWGEQYF
TRBJ2-2 | TRBV4-3 | TRBD2 | few | TGCGCCAGCAGCCAAGAGGTAGCGGGAGGCACCGGGGAGCTGTTTTTT | CASSQEVAGGTGELFF
TRBJ1-1 | TRBV24-1 | TRBD1 | - | TGTGCCACCAGTGATTTGGCGACAGGGATCCTCTTT | CATSDLATGILF
TRBJ1-1 | TRBV7-8 | - | - | TGTGCCAGCGAGCCTAGGGCTGGAGGTAGAGGGAACACTGAAGCTTTCTTT | CASEPRAGGRGNTEAFF
TRBJ2-3 | TRBV4-1 | TRBD2 | few | TGCGCCAGCAGCCAAGTAGCGGGACTAGCGGGGGGGTTCATGAATACGCAGTATTTT | CASSQVAGLAGGFMNTQYF
TRBJ1-2 | TRBV6-5 | - | many | TGTGCCAGCAGCCGGGGACGGGCCTATGGCTACACCTTC | CASSRGRAYGYTF
TRBJ2-2 | TRBV7-9 | TRBD2 | - | TGTGCCAGCAGCTTAGCTAGCGGGGGAACGAACACCGGGGAGCTGTTTTTT | CASSLASGGTNTGELFF
TRBJ2-5 | TRBV5-1 | - | few | TGCGCCAGCAGCTTTCTGGGGACCCGTCCTATTACGAAGGAGACCCAGTACTTC | CASSFLGTRPITKETQYF
TRBJ1-5 | TRBV7-3 | - | few | TGTGCCAGCAGCCCGTACCTAACAGGGAGATTGCCCCAGCATTTT | CASSPYLTGRLPQHF
TRBJ2-7 | TRBV6-2/TRBV6-3 | - | - | TGTGCCAGCAGTTACACCCGCAACGAGCAGTACTTC | CASSYTRNEQYF
TRBJ1-1 | TRBV27 | - | - | TGTGCCAGCAGTAGCTTCCCCGGGGGGAACACTGAAGCTTTCTTT | CASSSFPGGNTEAFF
TRBJ2-5 | TRBV2 | TRBD1 | - | TGTGCCAGCAGTGAATTTTTGGGACAGGGGCCGGCTGGTCAAGAGACCCAGTACTTC | CASSEFLGQGPAGQETQYF
TRBJ2-1 | TRBV20-1 | - | many | TGCAGTGCTAGTTTCCCTGTTTACAATGAGCAGTTCTTC | CSASFPVYNEQFF
TRBJ2-7 | TRBV9 | - | few | TGTGCCAGCAGCGCTTCCGGGAAGAGATACGAGCAGTACTTC | CASSASGKRYEQYF
TRBJ1-1 | TRBV24-1 | - | - | TGTGCCACCAGTGCCTGGAACACTGAAGCTTTCTTT | CATSAWNTEAFF
TRBJ2-1 | TRBV7-9 | - | few | TGTGCCAGCTTCGGCGGCAGCGGTCCTGACAATGAGCAGTTCTTC | CASFGGSGPDNEQFF
TRBJ1-1 | TRBV30 | TRBD1 | few | TGTGCCTGGCGCTCCCGGGACAGGGGGATTCTAAGGATGAACACTGAAGCTTTCTTT | CAWRSRDRGILRMNTEAFF
TRBJ2-7 | TRBV4-2 | TRBD2 | many | TGTGCCAGCAGCCCTGTGGGAGGGGACGAGCAGTACTTC | CASSPVGGDEQYF